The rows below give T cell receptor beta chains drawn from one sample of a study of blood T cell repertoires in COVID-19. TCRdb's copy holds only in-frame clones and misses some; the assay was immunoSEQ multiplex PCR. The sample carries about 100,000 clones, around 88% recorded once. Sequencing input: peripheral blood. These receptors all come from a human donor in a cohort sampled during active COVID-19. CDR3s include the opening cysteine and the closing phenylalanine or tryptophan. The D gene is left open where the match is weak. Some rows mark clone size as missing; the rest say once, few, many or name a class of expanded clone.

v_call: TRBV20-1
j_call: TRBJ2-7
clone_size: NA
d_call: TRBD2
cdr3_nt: TGCAGTGCTACGGGGGGGTACTTC
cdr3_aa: CSATGGYF

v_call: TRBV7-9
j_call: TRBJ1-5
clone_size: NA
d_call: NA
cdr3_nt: TGTGCCAGCAGCTTATCACACCGAAATCAGCCCCAGCATTTT
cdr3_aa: CASSLSHRNQPQHF

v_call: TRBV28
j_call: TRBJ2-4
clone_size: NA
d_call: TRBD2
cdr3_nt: TGTGCCAGCAGCGGACTAGCGGTTATAGCCAAAAACATTCAGTACTTC
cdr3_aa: CASSGLAVIAKNIQYF

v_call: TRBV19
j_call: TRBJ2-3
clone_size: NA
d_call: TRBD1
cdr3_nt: TGTGCCAGTAGCCTAGGACAGGGGACCCCTCGGGATACGCAGTATTTT
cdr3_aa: CASSLGQGTPRDTQYF

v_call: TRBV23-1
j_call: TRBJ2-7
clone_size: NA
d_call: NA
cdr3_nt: TGCGCCAGCAGTCAACGACGGGGTCAGGGGAAAGGGAGCTACGAGCAGTACTTC
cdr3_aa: CASSQRRGQGKGSYEQYF

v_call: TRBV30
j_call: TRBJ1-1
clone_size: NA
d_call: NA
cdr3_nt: TGTGCCTGGGCGGGTCGGGGGAACACTGAAGCTTTCTTT
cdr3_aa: CAWAGRGNTEAFF

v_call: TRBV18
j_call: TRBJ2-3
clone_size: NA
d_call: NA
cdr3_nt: TGTGCCAGCTCACCCCAGACAGCTCTTACTAGCACAGATACGCAGTATTTT
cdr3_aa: CASSPQTALTSTDTQYF

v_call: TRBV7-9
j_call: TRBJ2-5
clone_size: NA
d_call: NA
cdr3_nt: TGTGCCAGCAGCTTACGAGGGGGAGAGACCCAGTACTTC
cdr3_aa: CASSLRGGETQYF

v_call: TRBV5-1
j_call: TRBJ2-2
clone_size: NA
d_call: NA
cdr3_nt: TGCGCCAGCAGCCACGACAGAAACACCGGGGAGCTGTTTTTT
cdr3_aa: CASSHDRNTGELFF

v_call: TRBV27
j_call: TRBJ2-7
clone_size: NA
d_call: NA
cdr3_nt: TGTGCCGCTAAATCAGGGGTAGGGACCGGCGAGCAGTACTTC
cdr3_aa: CAAKSGVGTGEQYF

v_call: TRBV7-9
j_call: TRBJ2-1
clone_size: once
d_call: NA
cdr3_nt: TGTGCCAGCAACAAACTTCGGGGGAGTAGCTATGAGCAGTTCTTC
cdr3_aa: CASNKLRGSSYEQFF

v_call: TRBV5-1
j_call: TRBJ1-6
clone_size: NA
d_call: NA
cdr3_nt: TGCGCCAGCAGCTTAACCCAGGGGAACTCCTATAATTCACCCCTCCACTTT
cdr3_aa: CASSLTQGNSYNSPLHF

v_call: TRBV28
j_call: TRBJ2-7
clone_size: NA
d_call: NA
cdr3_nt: TGTGCCGCCAAGGGGGGGCTTAATTACGAGCAGTACTTC
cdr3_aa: CAAKGGLNYEQYF

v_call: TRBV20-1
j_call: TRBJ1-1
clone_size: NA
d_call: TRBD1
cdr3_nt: TGCAGTGCTAGCCAGGGGGGTTATGCTTTCTTT
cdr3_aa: CSASQGGYAFF

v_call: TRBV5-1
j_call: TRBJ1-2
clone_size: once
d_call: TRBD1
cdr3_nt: TGCGCCAGCGGCCCGACAGGGGGTGAGAAGGGCTACACCTTC
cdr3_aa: CASGPTGGEKGYTF

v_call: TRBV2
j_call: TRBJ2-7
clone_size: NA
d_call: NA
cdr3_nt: TGTGCCAGCTATTTCCCGGGGTACGACGAGCAGTACTTC
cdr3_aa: CASYFPGYDEQYF

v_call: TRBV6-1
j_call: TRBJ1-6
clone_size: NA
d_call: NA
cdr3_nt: TGTGCCAGCAGTGAGGAAGGAGATTTTTCACCCCTCCACTTT
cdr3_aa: CASSEEGDFSPLHF

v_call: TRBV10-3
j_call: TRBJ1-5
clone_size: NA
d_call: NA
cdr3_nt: TGTGCCATCAGTGAACGGGGTGACAATCAGCCCCAGCATTTT
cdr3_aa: CAISERGDNQPQHF

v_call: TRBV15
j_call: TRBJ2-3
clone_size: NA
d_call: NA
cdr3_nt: TGTGCCACCAGCAGAGATTGGGCCAGGACGCAGTATTTT
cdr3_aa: CATSRDWARTQYF

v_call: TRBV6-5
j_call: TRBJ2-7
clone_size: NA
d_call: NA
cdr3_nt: TGTGCCACTCCACAGGTGGACTCCTACGAGCAGTACTTC
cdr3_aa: CATPQVDSYEQYF

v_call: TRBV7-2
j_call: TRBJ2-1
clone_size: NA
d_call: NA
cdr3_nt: TGTGCCAGCAGCTTTGGGGCAATTGATGAGCAGTTCTTC
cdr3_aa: CASSFGAIDEQFF

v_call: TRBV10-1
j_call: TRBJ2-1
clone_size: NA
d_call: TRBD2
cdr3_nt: TGCGCCAGCAGTGAATCCGGACTAGCGTCCTACAATGAGCAGTTCTTC
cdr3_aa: CASSESGLASYNEQFF